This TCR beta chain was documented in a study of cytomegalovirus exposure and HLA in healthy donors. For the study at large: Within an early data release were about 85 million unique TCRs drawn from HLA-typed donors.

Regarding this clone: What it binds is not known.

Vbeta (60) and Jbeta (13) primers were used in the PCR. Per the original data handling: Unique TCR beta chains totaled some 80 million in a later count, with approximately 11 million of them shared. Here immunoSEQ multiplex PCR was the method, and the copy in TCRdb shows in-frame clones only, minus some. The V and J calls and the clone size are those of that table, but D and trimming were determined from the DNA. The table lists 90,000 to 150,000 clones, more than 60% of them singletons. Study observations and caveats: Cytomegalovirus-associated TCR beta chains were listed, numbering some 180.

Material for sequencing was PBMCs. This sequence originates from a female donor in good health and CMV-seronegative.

The CDR3 spells CAAGGDTQYF. DNA for the CDR3: TGTGCAGCCGGGGGAGATACGCAGTATTTT. The chain is built from TRBV6-5 and TRBJ2-3; weak D call: TRBD2 (6 bases). The germline V gene has CDR1 MNHEY and CDR2 SVGAGI. The CDR3 covers 10 residues.